This T cell receptor (beta chain) stems from a study of T cells expressing NK-cell markers. Across the study: Seven of the eight sequenced donors were classified as HCMV-seropositive, and one was classified as seronegative. Study-level findings and limits: In a handful of donors, dominant CD3+CD56+NKG2C+ clonotypes ranked among the top 10 CD8+ clonotypes.

Notes on this clonotype: What it binds is not known.

TCRdb reprocessed the 5' RACE reads, with one entry per CDR3 protein and no DNA. Its table records 250,000 to 300,000 distinct CDR3 sequences. Germline CDR1 and CDR2: SQVTM and ANQGSEA. The CDR3 has 13 residues. Source material: blood T cells: a sorted CD56 or NKG2C T cell subset, CD4+ or CD8+ T cells, or bulk PBMC T cells (not recorded which). The chain couples TRBV29-1 to TRBJ2-1; TCRdb designates TRBD2, a call that cannot be tested without DNA. The clonotype comes from a woman aged 18-70 years in good health. CDR3 sequence: CSVGLRDGDEQFF.